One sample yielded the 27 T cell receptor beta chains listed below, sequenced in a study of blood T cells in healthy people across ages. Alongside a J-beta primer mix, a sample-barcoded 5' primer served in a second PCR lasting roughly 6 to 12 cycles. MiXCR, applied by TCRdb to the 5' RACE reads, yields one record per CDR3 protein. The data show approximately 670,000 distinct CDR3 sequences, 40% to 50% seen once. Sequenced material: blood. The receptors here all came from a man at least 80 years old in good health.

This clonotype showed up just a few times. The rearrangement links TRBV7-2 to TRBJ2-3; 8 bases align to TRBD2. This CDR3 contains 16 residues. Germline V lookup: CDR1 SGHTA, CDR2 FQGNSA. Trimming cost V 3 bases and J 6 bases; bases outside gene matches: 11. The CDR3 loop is CASSLSRAGAGDTQYF. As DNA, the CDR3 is TGTGCCAGCAGCTTGTCACGAGCGGGAGCAGGCGATACGCAGTATTTT.

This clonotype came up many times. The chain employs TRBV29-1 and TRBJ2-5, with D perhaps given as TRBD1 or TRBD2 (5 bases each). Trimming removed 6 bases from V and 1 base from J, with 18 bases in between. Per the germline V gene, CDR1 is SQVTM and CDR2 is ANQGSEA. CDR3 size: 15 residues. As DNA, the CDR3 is TGCAGCGTGGCCCAATCGGGACGGAGCCAAGAGACCCAGTACTTC. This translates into CSVAQSGRSQETQYF.

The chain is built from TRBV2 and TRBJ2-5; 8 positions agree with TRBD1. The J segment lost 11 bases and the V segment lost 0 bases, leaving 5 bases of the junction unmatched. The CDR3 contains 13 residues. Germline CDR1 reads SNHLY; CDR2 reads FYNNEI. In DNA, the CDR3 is TGTGCCAGCAGTGAAGCGTCACAGGGGGAGCAGTACTTC. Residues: CASSEASQGEQYF.

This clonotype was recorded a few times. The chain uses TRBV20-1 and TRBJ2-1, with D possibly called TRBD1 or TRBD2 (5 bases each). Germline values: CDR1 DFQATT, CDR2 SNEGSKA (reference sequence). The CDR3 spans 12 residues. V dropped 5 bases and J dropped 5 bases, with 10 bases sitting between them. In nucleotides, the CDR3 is TGCAGTGCTGGGGGATTCAACAATGAGCAGTTCTTC. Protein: CSAGGFNNEQFF.

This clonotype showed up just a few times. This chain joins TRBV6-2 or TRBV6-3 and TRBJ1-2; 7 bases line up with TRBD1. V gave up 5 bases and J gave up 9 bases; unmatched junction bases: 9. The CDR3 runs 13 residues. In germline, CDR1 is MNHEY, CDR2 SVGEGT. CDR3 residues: CASSTGQVGSYTF. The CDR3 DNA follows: TGTGCCAGCAGTACCGGACAGGTGGGAAGCTACACCTTC.

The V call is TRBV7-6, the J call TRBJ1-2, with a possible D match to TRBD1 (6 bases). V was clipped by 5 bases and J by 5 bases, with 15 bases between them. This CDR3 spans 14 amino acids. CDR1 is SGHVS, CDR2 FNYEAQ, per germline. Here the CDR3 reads CASSPSPGAYGYTF. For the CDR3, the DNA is TGTGCCAGCAGCCCAAGCCCGGGGGCATATGGCTACACCTTC. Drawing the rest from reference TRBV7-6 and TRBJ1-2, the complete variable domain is GAGVSQSPRYKVTKRGQDVALRCDPISGHVSLYWYRQALGQGPEFLTYFNYEAQQDKSGLPNDRFSAERPEGSISTLTIQRTEQRDSAMYRCASSPSPGAYGYTFGSGTRLTVV.

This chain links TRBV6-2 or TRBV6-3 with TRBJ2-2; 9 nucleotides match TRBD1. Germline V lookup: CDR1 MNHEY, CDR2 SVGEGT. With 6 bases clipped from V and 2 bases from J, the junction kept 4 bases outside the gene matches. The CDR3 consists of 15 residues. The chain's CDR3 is CASRTGQGNTGELFF. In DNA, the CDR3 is TGTGCCAGCAGGACGGGACAGGGAAACACCGGGGAGCTGTTTTTT.

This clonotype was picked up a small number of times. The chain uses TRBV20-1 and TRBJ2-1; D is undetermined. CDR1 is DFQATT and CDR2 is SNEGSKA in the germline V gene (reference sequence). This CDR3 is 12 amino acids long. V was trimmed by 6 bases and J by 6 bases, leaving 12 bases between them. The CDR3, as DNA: TGCAGTGCGGCTGGTCATCCCAATGAGCAGTTCTTC. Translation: CSAAGHPNEQFF.

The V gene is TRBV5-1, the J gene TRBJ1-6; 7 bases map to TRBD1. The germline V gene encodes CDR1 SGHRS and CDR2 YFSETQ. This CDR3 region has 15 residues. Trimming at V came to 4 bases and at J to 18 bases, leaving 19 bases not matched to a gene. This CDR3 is CASSEEGALLGTPHF. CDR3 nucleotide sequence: TGCGCCAGCAGCGAGGAGGGGGCCCTCCTCGGGACCCCCCACTTT.

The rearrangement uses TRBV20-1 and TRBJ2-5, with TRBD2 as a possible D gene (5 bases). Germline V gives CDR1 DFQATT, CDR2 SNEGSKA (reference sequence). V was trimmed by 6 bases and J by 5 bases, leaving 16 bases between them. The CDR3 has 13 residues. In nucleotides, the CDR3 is TGCAGTGCCGGCCGGGGAGAGTATGAGACCCAGTACTTC. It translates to CSAGRGEYETQYF.

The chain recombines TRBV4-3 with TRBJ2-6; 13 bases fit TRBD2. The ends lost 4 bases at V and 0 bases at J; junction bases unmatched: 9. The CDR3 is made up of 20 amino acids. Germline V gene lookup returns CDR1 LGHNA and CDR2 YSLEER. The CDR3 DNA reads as TGCGCCAGCAGCCGTATGGGGACTAGCGGGGTTAACTCTGGGGCCAACGTCCTGACTTTC. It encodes CASSRMGTSGVNSGANVLTF.

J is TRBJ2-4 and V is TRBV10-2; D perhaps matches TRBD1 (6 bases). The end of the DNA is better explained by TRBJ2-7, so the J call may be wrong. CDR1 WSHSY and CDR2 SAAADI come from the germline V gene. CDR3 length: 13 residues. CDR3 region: CASTPTGLSEQYF. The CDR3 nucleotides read TGCGCCAGCACCCCGACAGGCCTGAGCGAGCAGTACTTC.

CDR3 DNA: TGCGCCAGCACCGAAGGGACAGGGGTCGAGCAGTACTTC. Its translation: CASTEGTGVEQYF. V usage is TRBV5-1 and J usage is TRBJ2-4, with TRBD1 matching over 10 bases. Near its end, the DNA agrees better with TRBJ2-7, so the J call may be wrong. The germline gives CDR1 SGHRS, CDR2 YFSETQ. The CDR3 extends over 13 amino acids.

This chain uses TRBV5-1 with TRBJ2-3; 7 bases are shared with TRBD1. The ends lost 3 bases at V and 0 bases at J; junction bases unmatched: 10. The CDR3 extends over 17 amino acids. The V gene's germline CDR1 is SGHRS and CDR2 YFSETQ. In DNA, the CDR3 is TGCGCCAGCAGCTACGCTTCGGGACAGCCCAGCACAGATACGCAGTATTTT. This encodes CASSYASGQPSTDTQYF. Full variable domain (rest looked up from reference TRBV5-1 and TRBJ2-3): KAGVTQTPRYLIKTRGQQVTLSCSPISGHRSVSWYQQTPGQGLQFLFEYFSETQRNKGNFPGRFSGRQFSNSRSEMNVSTLELGDSALYLCASSYASGQPSTDTQYFGPGTRLTVL.

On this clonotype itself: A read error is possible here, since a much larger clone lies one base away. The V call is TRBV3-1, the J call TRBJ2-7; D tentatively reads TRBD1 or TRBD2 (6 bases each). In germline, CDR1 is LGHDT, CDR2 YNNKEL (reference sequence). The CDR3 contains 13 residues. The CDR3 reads CASNQPPTGAQYF. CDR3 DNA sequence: TGTGCCAGCAACCAACCACCAACGGGGGCCCAGTACTTC.

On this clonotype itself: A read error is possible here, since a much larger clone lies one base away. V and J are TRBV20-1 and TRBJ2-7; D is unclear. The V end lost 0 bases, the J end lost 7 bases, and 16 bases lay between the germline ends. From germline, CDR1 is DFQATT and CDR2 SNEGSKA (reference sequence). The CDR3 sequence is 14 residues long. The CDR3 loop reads CSARDGPRANEQYF. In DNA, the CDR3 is TGCAGTGCTAGAGACGGGCCTCGGGCCAATGAGCAGTACTTC.

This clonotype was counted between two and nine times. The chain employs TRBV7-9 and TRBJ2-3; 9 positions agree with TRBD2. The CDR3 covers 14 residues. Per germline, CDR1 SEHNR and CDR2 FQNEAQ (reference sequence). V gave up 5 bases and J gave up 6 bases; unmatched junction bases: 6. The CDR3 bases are TGTGCCAGCAGCCCTAGCGGGATTCAGGATACGCAGTATTTT. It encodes CASSPSGIQDTQYF.

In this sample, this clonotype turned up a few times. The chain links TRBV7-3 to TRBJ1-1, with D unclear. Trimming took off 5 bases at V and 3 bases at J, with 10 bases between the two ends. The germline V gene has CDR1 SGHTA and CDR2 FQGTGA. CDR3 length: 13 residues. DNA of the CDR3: TGTGCCAGCAGCCCCGCCGGGGACACTGAAGCTTTCTTT. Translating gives CASSPAGDTEAFF.

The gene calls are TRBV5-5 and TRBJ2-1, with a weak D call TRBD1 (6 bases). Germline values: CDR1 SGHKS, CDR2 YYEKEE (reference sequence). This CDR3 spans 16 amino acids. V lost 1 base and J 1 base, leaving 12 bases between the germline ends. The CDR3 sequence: CASSLIQGSSYNEQFF. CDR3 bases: TGTGCCAGCAGCTTGATACAGGGTTCATCCTACAATGAGCAGTTCTTC. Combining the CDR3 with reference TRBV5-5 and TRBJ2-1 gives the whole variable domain DAGVTQSPTHLIKTRGQQVTLRCSPISGHKSVSWYQQVLGQGPQFIFQYYEKEERGRGNFPDRFSARQFPNYSSELNVNALLLGDSALYLCASSLIQGSSYNEQFFGPGTRLTVL.

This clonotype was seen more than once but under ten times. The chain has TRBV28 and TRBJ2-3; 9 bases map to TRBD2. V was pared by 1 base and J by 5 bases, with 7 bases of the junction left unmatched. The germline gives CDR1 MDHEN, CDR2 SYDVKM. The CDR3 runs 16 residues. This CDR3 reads CASSLSVAGGRDTQYF. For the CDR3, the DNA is TGTGCCAGCAGTTTATCCGTTGCGGGAGGGCGAGATACGCAGTATTTT.

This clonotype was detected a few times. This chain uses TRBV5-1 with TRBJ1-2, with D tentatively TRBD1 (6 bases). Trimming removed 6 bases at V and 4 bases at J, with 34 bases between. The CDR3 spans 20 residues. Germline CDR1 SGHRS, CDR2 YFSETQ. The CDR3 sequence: CASIDSGTKENYRRFYGYTF. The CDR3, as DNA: TGCGCCAGCATTGACTCCGGGACAAAAGAGAATTACCGCAGATTCTATGGCTACACCTTC.

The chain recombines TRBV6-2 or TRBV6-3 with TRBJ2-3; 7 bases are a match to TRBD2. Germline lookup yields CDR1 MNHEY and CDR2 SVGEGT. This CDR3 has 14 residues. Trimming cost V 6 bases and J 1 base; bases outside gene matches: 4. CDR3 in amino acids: CASSRDYRTDTQYF. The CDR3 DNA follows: TGTGCCAGCAGCCGGGACTACCGCACAGATACGCAGTATTTT.

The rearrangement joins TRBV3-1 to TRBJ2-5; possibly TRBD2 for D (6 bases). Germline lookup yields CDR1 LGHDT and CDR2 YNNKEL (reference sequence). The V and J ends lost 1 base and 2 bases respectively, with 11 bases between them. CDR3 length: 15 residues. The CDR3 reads CASSQGGESQETQYF. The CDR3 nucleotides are TGTGCCAGCAGCCAAGGGGGGGAGAGTCAAGAGACCCAGTACTTC.

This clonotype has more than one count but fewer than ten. This CDR3 is CASSAGAPDTQYF. DNA for the CDR3: TGTGCCAGCAGCGCAGGGGCCCCAGATACGCAGTATTTT. The chain is built from TRBV7-9 and TRBJ2-3; D may be TRBD1 (6 bases). Germline V lookup: CDR1 SEHNR, CDR2 FQNEAQ (reference sequence). V was cut by 5 bases and J by 4 bases, with 10 bases left in between. This CDR3 has 13 residues.

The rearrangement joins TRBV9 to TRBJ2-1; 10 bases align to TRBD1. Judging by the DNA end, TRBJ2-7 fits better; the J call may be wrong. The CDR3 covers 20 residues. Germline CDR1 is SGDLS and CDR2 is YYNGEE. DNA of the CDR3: TGTGCCAGCAGCGTAGTGGGGACAGGGGCGGCTGCACGAGCCTACAATGAGCAGTACTTC. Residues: CASSVVGTGAAARAYNEQYF.

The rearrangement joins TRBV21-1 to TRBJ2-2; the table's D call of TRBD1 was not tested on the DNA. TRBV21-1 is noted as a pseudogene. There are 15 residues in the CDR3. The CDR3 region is CASRGRTGRAGELFF. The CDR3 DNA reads TGTGCCAGCAGGGGCCGGACAGGGAGGGCCGGGGAGCTGTTTTTT.

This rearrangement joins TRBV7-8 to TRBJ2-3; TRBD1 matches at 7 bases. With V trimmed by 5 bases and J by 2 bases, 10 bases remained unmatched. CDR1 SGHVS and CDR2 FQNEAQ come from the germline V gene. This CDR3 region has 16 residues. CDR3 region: CASSGDTGVITDTQYF. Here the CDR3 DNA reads TGTGCCAGCAGCGGGGACACAGGGGTAATCACAGATACGCAGTATTTT.